The rows below give T cell receptor beta chains drawn from one sample of a study of T cells in Graves' hyperthyroidism and ophthalmopathy. TCRdb used MiXCR to reprocess the multiplex PCR reads, holding one entry per CDR3 protein. The table shows more than 450,000 distinct CDR3 sequences, with just under 20% occurring only once. The sequencing sample was made of blood. These receptors all come from a man in his forties or fifties with Graves' ophthalmopathy. Each CDR3 is given with its conserved first and last residue. Each record gives: clone size, D gene, V gene, J gene, CDR3 DNA, CDR3 protein. The D gene is left open where the match is weak. Clone size is shown for a subset of rows, as once, few, many or a class of expanded clone.

clone_size: -
d_call: TRBD1
v_call: TRBV5-1
j_call: TRBJ1-1
cdr3_nt: TGCGCCAGCAGCTTAAACCCCGGGACAGTTCGGATGGACACTGAAGCTTTCTTT
cdr3_aa: CASSLNPGTVRMDTEAFF

clone_size: -
d_call: -
v_call: TRBV20-1
j_call: TRBJ2-1
cdr3_nt: TGCAGTGCCCCCTGGGGCGGAGGAACCAATGAGCAGTTCTTC
cdr3_aa: CSAPWGGGTNEQFF

clone_size: -
d_call: TRBD2
v_call: TRBV7-9
j_call: TRBJ2-1
cdr3_nt: TGTGCCAGCAGCCCCGGGACTAGCTTCTACAATGAGCAGTTCTTC
cdr3_aa: CASSPGTSFYNEQFF

clone_size: -
d_call: -
v_call: TRBV20-1
j_call: TRBJ1-1
cdr3_nt: TGCAGTGCTAGAAAACGGGGTACCATGAACACTGAAGCTTTCTTT
cdr3_aa: CSARKRGTMNTEAFF

clone_size: -
d_call: -
v_call: TRBV20-1
j_call: TRBJ1-5
cdr3_nt: TGCAGTGCTAGAGATGAGGGTCGTAATCAGCCCCAGCATTTT
cdr3_aa: CSARDEGRNQPQHF

clone_size: -
d_call: -
v_call: TRBV10-3
j_call: TRBJ2-5
cdr3_nt: TGTGCCATCAGTTGGGACGGCCAGTACCAAGAGACCCAGTACTTC
cdr3_aa: CAISWDGQYQETQYF

clone_size: many
d_call: -
v_call: TRBV3-1
j_call: TRBJ1-5
cdr3_nt: TGTGCCAGCAGCCAAGGGGGTGGGGGGGCTAAGCAGCCCCAGCATTTT
cdr3_aa: CASSQGGGGAKQPQHF

clone_size: few
d_call: TRBD1
v_call: TRBV13
j_call: TRBJ2-7
cdr3_nt: TGTGCCAGCAGCTTCATACAGGGGTCCTACGAGCAGTACTTC
cdr3_aa: CASSFIQGSYEQYF

clone_size: few
d_call: -
v_call: TRBV19
j_call: TRBJ2-3
cdr3_nt: TGTGCCAGTAGTCTCCGGGGTACAAGGGGAGATACGCAGTATTTT
cdr3_aa: CASSLRGTRGDTQYF

clone_size: few
d_call: -
v_call: TRBV2
j_call: TRBJ2-4
cdr3_nt: TGTGCCAGCAACCTATTCAGGGACTCCCAGGACATTCAGTACTTC
cdr3_aa: CASNLFRDSQDIQYF

clone_size: few
d_call: -
v_call: TRBV30
j_call: TRBJ2-7
cdr3_nt: TGTGCCTGTTCAACAGGGTACGAGCAGTACTTC
cdr3_aa: CACSTGYEQYF

clone_size: -
d_call: -
v_call: TRBV5-1
j_call: TRBJ1-5
cdr3_nt: TGCGCCAGCAGCTTGGGGTCAGGCCCCAATCAGCCCCAGCATTTT
cdr3_aa: CASSLGSGPNQPQHF

clone_size: -
d_call: TRBD1
v_call: TRBV7-8
j_call: TRBJ2-5
cdr3_nt: TGTACCAGCAGCCGGGGACAGGCTAAAGAGACCCAGTACTTC
cdr3_aa: CTSSRGQAKETQYF

clone_size: -
d_call: TRBD2
v_call: TRBV7-2
j_call: TRBJ2-1
cdr3_nt: TGTGCCAGCAGCTTAGCTAGCGGGAGTAGTGAGCAGTTCTTC
cdr3_aa: CASSLASGSSEQFF

clone_size: few
d_call: -
v_call: TRBV6-1
j_call: TRBJ2-3
cdr3_nt: TGTGCCAGCGCTCGGGACCGGGACGTATGGACAGATACGCAGTATTTT
cdr3_aa: CASARDRDVWTDTQYF

clone_size: few
d_call: -
v_call: TRBV19
j_call: TRBJ1-5
cdr3_nt: TGTGCCAGTAGTATCTACGAGGGAATGGGGGGCAATCAGCCCCAGCATTTT
cdr3_aa: CASSIYEGMGGNQPQHF

clone_size: -
d_call: TRBD2
v_call: TRBV7-9
j_call: TRBJ2-7
cdr3_nt: TGTGCCAGCAGCTCGCGGGCGGGAGGGGCCTACGAGCAGTACTTC
cdr3_aa: CASSSRAGGAYEQYF